Below, one TCR beta chain is given with its context. The data belong to a study of blood T cell repertoires in COVID-19. Produced via immunoSEQ multiplex PCR; TCRdb's table is partial and in-frame only. The data show fewer than 350,000 clones, around nine tenths seen once. The V and J ends lost 1 base and 8 bases respectively, with 12 bases between them. In germline, CDR1 is PRHDT, CDR2 FYEKMQ (reference sequence). The CDR3 totals 15 residues. This receptor was identified in a woman aged 30 to 39 who had been exposed to COVID-19. The material sequenced was PBMCs or T cells enriched from blood (not recorded which). This chain joins TRBV13 and TRBJ1-6; a weak D match, TRBD1 (5 bases). The CDR3 protein is CASSLDRARDSPLHF. As DNA, the CDR3 is TGTGCCAGCAGCTTAGATCGGGCCAGGGATTCACCCCTCCACTTT.